This T cell receptor (beta chain) comes out of a study of cytomegalovirus exposure and HLA in healthy donors. Study findings and constraints: One later analysis reportedly identified an Asian-associated ancestry cluster that showed fewer N-insertions than the approximately 600-donor mean. Testing in vitro showed a few CMV-associated chains specific for CMV antigens.

Concerning this clone itself: Its antigen is not identified.

Vbeta (60) and Jbeta (13) primers were used in the PCR. Produced via immunoSEQ multiplex PCR; TCRdb's table is partial and in-frame only. The sample holds about 70,000 clones. The V gene's germline CDR1 is SGDLS and CDR2 YYNGEE. This CDR3 has 13 amino acids. Trimming shortened V by 3 bases and J by 11 bases, and 17 bases separated the two germline ends. The rearrangement uses TRBV9 and TRBJ1-1; tentatively, D is TRBD1 (5 bases). The source material was PBMCs. The TCR originated in a female donor in good health and CMV-seropositive. The CDR3 coding sequence is TGTGCCAGCAGCGGGGGGGACTTTCCCCCCGCTTTCTTT. Translated: CASSGGDFPPAFF.